The TCR beta chain under discussion was sequenced for a study of shared clonotypes between healthy human individuals. Naivety among CD8 cells was defined by CD45RO negativity and positive CCR7 selection, thereby excluding terminally differentiated effector memory CD45RA+ cells. The germline gives CDR1 MDHEN, CDR2 SYDVKM. CDR3 size: 13 residues. Trimming took off 8 bases at V and 1 base at J, with 9 bases between the two ends. With regard to this clone: Other DNA sequences in this sample translate to the same CDR3.

Sequencing was performed with immunoSEQ multiplex PCR; in TCRdb, only in-frame clones are kept and a portion is missing. The profile covers about 2.1 million clones, with about 93% appearing a single time and 1.5% to 2% taken by the ten largest. The chain recombines TRBV28 with TRBJ1-5; D not certain. Source material: naive CD8+ T cells from PBMCs. This sequence was found in a man aged 18-30 years in good health. Some clones in this sample may be carry-over from other donors' samples. The CDR3, as DNA: TGTGCCAGCCGACGGGGAAGCAATCAGCCCCAGCATTTT. It encodes CASRRGSNQPQHF.